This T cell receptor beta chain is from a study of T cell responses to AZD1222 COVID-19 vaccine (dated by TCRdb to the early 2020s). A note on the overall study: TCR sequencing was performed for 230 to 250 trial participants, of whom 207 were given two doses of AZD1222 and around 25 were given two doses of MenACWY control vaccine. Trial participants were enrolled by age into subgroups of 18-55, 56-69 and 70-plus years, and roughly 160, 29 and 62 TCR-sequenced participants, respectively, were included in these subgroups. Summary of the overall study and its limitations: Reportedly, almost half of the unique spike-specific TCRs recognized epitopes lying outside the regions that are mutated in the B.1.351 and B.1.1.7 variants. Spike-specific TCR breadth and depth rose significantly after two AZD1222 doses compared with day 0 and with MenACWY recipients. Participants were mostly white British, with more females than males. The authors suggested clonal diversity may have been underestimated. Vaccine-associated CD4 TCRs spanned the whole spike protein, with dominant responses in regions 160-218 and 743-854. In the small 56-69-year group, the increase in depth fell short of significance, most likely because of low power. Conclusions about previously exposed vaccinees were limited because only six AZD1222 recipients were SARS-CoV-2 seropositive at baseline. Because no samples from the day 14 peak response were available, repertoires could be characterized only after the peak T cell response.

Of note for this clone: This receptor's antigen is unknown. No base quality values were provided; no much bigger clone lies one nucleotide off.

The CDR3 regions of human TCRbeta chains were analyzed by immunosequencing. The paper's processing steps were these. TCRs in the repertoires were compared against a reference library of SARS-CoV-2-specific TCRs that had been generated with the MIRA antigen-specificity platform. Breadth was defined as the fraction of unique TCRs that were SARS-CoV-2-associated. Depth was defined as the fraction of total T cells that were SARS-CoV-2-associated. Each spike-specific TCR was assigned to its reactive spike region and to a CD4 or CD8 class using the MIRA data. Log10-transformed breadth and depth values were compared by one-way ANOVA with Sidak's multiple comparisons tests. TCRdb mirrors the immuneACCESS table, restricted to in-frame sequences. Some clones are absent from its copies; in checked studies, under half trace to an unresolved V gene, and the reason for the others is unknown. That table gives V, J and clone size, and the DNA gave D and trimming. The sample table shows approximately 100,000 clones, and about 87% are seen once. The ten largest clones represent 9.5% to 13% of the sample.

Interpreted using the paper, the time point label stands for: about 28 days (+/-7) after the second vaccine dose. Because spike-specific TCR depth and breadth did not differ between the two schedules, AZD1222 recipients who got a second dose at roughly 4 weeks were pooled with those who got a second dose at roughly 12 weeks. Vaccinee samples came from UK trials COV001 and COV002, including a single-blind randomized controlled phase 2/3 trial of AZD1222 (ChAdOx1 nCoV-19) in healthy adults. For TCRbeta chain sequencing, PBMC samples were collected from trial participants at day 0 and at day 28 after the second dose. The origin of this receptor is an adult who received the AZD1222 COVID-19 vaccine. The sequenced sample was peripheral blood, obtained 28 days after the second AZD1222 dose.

The nucleotide sequence reads TGTGCCAGCAGTTTTCGTGAGACACAATATGGCTACACCTTC. Its protein reads: CASSFRETQYGYTF. Here the chain combines TRBV27 and TRBJ1-2, with no D gene named confidently. A distance of 13 bases separates the germline ends of V and J, which lose 3 bases and 5 bases respectively. In the germline V gene (reference sequence), CDR1 corresponds to MNHEY and CDR2 to SMNVEV. The CDR3 starts with the cysteine, ends with the phenylalanine, and has 14 residues. The CDR3 DNA has 42 bases and is translated from base 1.